Sequencing of this T cell receptor beta chain was carried out in a study of T cells in Graves' hyperthyroidism and ophthalmopathy. Amplification of TCR beta CDR3 regions was performed using RNA transcripts as template. First-round RT-PCR targeting the TCR CDR3 was performed with the HTBI primer set. TCRdb passed the multiplex PCR reads through MiXCR, listing each CDR3 protein once. This repertoire shows more than 75,000 distinct CDR3 sequences, under 65% found once; its top ten account for 27%. As concerns this clonotype: What it binds is not known.

Overall study results and limits: Ophthalmopathy was separated from stable hyperthyroidism by a 13 V-J model. Model predictions of ophthalmopathy came a median around 6.5 months before onset. Most clonotypes expanded in the thyroid (above 0.001) were also present in blood.

Calling Graves' hyperthyroidism stable meant ophthalmopathy did not progress within 18 months. Germline V gives CDR1 DFQATT, CDR2 SNEGSKA (reference sequence). This CDR3 has 14 amino acids. Trimming stripped 0 bases from V and 5 bases from J, with 13 bases between. The sequenced sample was blood. The source is a middle-aged woman with Graves' hyperthyroidism. The V gene is TRBV20-1, the J gene TRBJ1-2; D gene ambiguous. The CDR3 loop is CSARDRTSAYGYTF. CDR3 coding DNA: TGCAGTGCTAGAGATCGAACGTCAGCATATGGCTACACCTTC.